Below, 28 T cell receptor beta chains from the same sample are listed, as sequenced in a study of early T cells in non-severe SARS-CoV-2 infection. TCRdb used MiXCR to reprocess the 5' RACE reads, holding one entry per CDR3 protein. The sample contains about 80,000 distinct CDR3 sequences, about 5% of which appear only once. This sample comprised whole blood, obtained at baseline. The receptors come from an adult who was a healthcare worker with PCR-confirmed SARS-CoV-2 infection or an uninfected control (not recorded which).

There are many counts of this clonotype. V gene TRBV6-5 combines with J gene TRBJ1-1; 9 nucleotides agree with TRBD1. The CDR3 has 14 residues. V gave up 2 bases and J gave up 9 bases; unmatched junction bases: 7. Germline V lookup: CDR1 MNHEY, CDR2 SVGAGI. DNA for the CDR3: TGTGCCAGCAGTTACACGGGACAGGGAGCCCAAGCTTTCTTT. It encodes CASSYTGQGAQAFF.

This clonotype was found many times. The rearrangement joins TRBV12-3 or TRBV12-4 to TRBJ1-5; perhaps TRBD1 as D (5 bases). CDR3 length: 14 residues. The V end was cut by 3 bases, the J end by 4 bases, with 10 bases between. CDR3 sequence: CASSFGTANQPQHF. The CDR3 DNA sequence: TGTGCCAGCAGTTTCGGGACGGCTAATCAGCCCCAGCATTTT.

The table lists this clonotype with a few counts. The chain recombines TRBV10-3 with TRBJ1-1; no definite D call. The germline V and J ends were trimmed by 1 base and 4 bases, with 10 bases remaining between them. CDR1 is ENHRY, CDR2 SYGVKD, per germline. The CDR3 is 14 residues long. DNA of the CDR3: TGTGCCATCAGTGAGTATGGGTACGGCACTGAAGCTTTCTTT. This translates into CAISEYGYGTEAFF.

The rearrangement links TRBV14 to TRBJ1-3, with no clear D. This CDR3 is 12 amino acids long. Germline CDR1 reads SGHDN; CDR2 reads FVKESK. The V gene lost 5 bases and the J gene lost 3 bases, with 5 bases spanning the gap. Written as DNA, the CDR3 is TGTGCCAGCAGCTACGGTGGAAACACCATATATTTT. Its protein is CASSYGGNTIYF.

This clonotype has at least ten counts. V gene TRBV19 combines with J gene TRBJ1-1, with a weak D call TRBD1 (5 bases). Germline loops: CDR1 LNHDA, CDR2 SQIVND (reference sequence). The V end was cut by 1 base, the J end by 1 base, with 10 bases between. The CDR3 sequence is 15 residues long. CDR3 region: CASSIGFGTNTEAFF. DNA of the CDR3: TGTGCCAGTAGTATAGGGTTTGGGACGAACACTGAAGCTTTCTTT.

In its sample, this clonotype was seen many times. The V and J genes are TRBV28 and TRBJ2-5; no reliable D call. V lost 3 bases and J 4 bases, leaving 3 bases between the germline ends. CDR3 length: 11 amino acids. Germline loops: CDR1 MDHEN, CDR2 SYDVKM. As DNA, the CDR3 is TGTGCCAGCAGTTTTTTAGAGACCCAGTACTTC. It encodes CASSFLETQYF.

This clonotype has at least ten counts. V and J are TRBV5-1 and TRBJ2-1; D unclear. V dropped 0 bases and J dropped 2 bases, with 0 bases sitting between them. Germline V gives CDR1 SGHRS, CDR2 YFSETQ. This CDR3 contains 12 residues. Here the CDR3 DNA reads TGCGCCAGCAGCTTGGCCTACAATGAGCAGTTCTTC. Residues: CASSLAYNEQFF.

At least ten counts were recorded for this clonotype. The rearrangement joins TRBV20-1 to TRBJ2-7, with 8 bases identical to TRBD1. CDR1 and CDR2 (germline): DFQATT, SNEGSKA (reference sequence). Trimming at V came to 1 base and at J to 0 bases, leaving 2 bases not matched to a gene. There are 14 residues in the CDR3. The CDR3 loop is CSARGDRSSYEQYF. In DNA form, the CDR3 reads TGCAGTGCTAGAGGGGACAGGAGCTCCTACGAGCAGTACTTC.

This clonotype showed up just a few times. This chain uses TRBV11-2 with TRBJ2-2; D may match TRBD1 or TRBD2 (5 bases each). Trimming removed 5 bases from V and 3 bases from J, with 10 bases in between. Germline values: CDR1 SGHAT, CDR2 FQNNGV. CDR3 length: 14 amino acids. DNA of the CDR3: TGTGCCAGCAGCGGGACCCTTTACACCGGGGAGCTGTTTTTT. As protein: CASSGTLYTGELFF.

V and J are TRBV6-6 and TRBJ2-7; no definite D call. Trimming left V 6 bases short and J 5 bases short, with 11 bases between. Germline loops: CDR1 MNHNY, CDR2 SVGAGI (reference sequence). The CDR3 is made up of 12 amino acids. CDR3 nucleotides: TGTGCCAGCAGCCATAACCCCCACGAGCAGTACTTC. This encodes CASSHNPHEQYF.

In its sample, this clonotype was seen many times. The J gene is TRBJ2-7, the V gene TRBV9, with D possibly being TRBD2 (6 bases). The CDR3 runs 15 residues. Trimming stripped 6 bases from V and 3 bases from J, with 19 bases between. Germline CDR1 and CDR2: SGDLS and YYNGEE. This CDR3 reads CASNPRRRDLYEQYF. The CDR3 coding sequence is TGTGCCAGCAACCCGAGACGGCGGGACCTCTACGAGCAGTACTTC.

This clonotype came up many times. The chain employs TRBV11-2 and TRBJ1-2; no definite D call. The CDR3 spans 14 residues. Germline V gene lookup returns CDR1 SGHAT and CDR2 FQNNGV. The V end lost 6 bases, the J end lost 5 bases, and 16 bases lay between the germline ends. Here the CDR3 DNA reads TGTGCCAGCAGAACACCCGGGGATGCGTATGGCTACACCTTC. This sequence encodes CASRTPGDAYGYTF.

This clonotype came up many times. The V call is TRBV7-6, the J call TRBJ2-3; possible D gene TRBD1, 5 bases. From germline, CDR1 is SGHVS and CDR2 FNYEAQ. CDR3 length equals 14 residues. Trimming took 1 base from V and 4 from J, leaving 9 bases between them. This CDR3 reads CASSLGGRADTQYF. CDR3 nucleotides: TGTGCCAGCAGCTTAGGAGGCAGGGCAGATACGCAGTATTTT. Variable domain in full (rest from reference TRBV7-6 and TRBJ2-3): GAGVSQSPRYKVTKRGQDVALRCDPISGHVSLYWYRQALGQGPEFLTYFNYEAQQDKSGLPNDRFSAERPEGSISTLTIQRTEQRDSAMYRCASSLGGRADTQYFGPGTRLTVL.

This clonotype was found many times. This chain joins TRBV12-3 or TRBV12-4 and TRBJ2-1, with 11 bases lining up with TRBD2. The CDR3 consists of 14 residues. With V trimmed by 6 bases and J by 9 bases, 7 bases remained unmatched. CDR3 in DNA: TGTGCCAGCAGCCAACTAGCGGGAGCAGCTGAGCAGTTCTTC. Translating it yields CASSQLAGAAEQFF.

V is TRBV12-3 or TRBV12-4 and J is TRBJ1-5; D gene uncertain. V was clipped by 6 bases and J by 7 bases, with 10 bases between them. The CDR3 runs to 12 residues. CDR3 bases: TGTGCCAGCAGCCCAGACCCCCAGCCCCAGCATTTT. Translating it yields CASSPDPQPQHF.

The chain carries TRBV29-1 and TRBJ2-7, with D possibly TRBD1 on 5 matching bases. The length of the CDR3 is 12 residues. The V gene lost 6 bases and the J gene lost 4 bases, with 13 bases spanning the gap. Per germline, CDR1 SQVTM and CDR2 ANQGSEA. The CDR3 protein is CSVGLGRYEQYF. The CDR3 region has the DNA TGCAGCGTCGGGCTGGGGCGGTACGAGCAGTACTTC.

The V and J genes are TRBV12-3 or TRBV12-4 and TRBJ2-7; D is possibly TRBD2 (6 bases). This CDR3 contains 16 residues. Trimming pared 8 bases from V and 1 base from J, leaving 21 bases between. CDR3 DNA: TGTGCCAGCGGATCCTTTTGGCGGGGCATATCCTACGAGCAGTACTTC. Translated: CASGSFWRGISYEQYF.

This clonotype has only a few counts. The V and J genes are TRBV7-6 and TRBJ2-7, with D perhaps matching TRBD1 or TRBD2 (5 bases each). The CDR3 loop spans 11 amino acids. Germline CDR1 is SGHVS and CDR2 is FNYEAQ. Trimming took 5 bases from V and 6 from J, leaving 8 bases between them. The CDR3 region is CASSHGAEQYF. DNA for the CDR3: TGTGCCAGCAGCCACGGGGCCGAGCAGTACTTC.

This clonotype was observed a handful of times. The chain has TRBV5-6 and TRBJ2-7; tentative D call: TRBD1 (6 bases). CDR1 SGHDT and CDR2 YYEEEE come from the germline V gene. The V end lost 0 bases, the J end lost 2 bases, and 18 bases lay between the germline ends. This CDR3 is built from 17 residues. The CDR3 bases are TGTGCCAGCAGCTTGGGCCGCGGACAGCGATTCGCCTACGAGCAGTACTTC. This codes for CASSLGRGQRFAYEQYF.

The chain employs TRBV15 and TRBJ2-1; D remains unclear. The CDR3 extends over 15 amino acids. CDR1 and CDR2 (germline): LNHNV, YYDKDF (reference sequence). V was cut by 2 bases and J by 5 bases, with 13 bases left in between. CDR3 region: CATSRTTGGHNEQFF. The DNA for the CDR3 is TGTGCCACCAGCAGAACGACTGGTGGCCACAATGAGCAGTTCTTC.

This clonotype was counted only a few times. The chain recombines TRBV5-5 with TRBJ1-5; D is unresolved. The CDR3 length is 14 residues. Germline CDR1 is SGHKS and CDR2 is YYEKEE (reference sequence). V dropped 0 bases and J dropped 8 bases, with 12 bases sitting between them. CDR3 residues: CASSLDTGLEPQHF. In DNA form, the CDR3 reads TGTGCCAGCAGCTTGGATACTGGCCTTGAGCCCCAGCATTTT.

The rearrangement uses TRBV12-5 and TRBJ2-1; the D gene is possibly TRBD1 (6 bases). Germline CDR1 and CDR2: LGHNT and FRNRAP. V lost 6 bases to trimming and J lost 12 bases, with 12 bases between them. The CDR3 runs to 11 residues. CDR3 loop: CASGTDSRQFF. Written as DNA, the CDR3 is TGTGCTAGTGGCACGGACAGCCGGCAGTTCTTC. The full variable domain, completed using reference TRBV12-5 and TRBJ2-1, is DARVTQTPRHKVTEMGQEVTMRCQPILGHNTVFWYRQTMMQGLELLAYFRNRAPLDDSGMPKDRFSAEMPDATLATLKIQPSEPRDSAVYFCASGTDSRQFFGPGTRLTVL.

This clonotype was observed a handful of times. The chain couples TRBV4-1 to TRBJ2-3; a weak D match, TRBD2 (6 bases). Trimming removed 2 bases at V and 6 bases at J, with 21 bases between. Germline V gene lookup returns CDR1 MGHRA and CDR2 YSYEKL. CDR3 length: 17 residues. The CDR3 reads CASSQTPSPGVADTQYF. The DNA of the CDR3 is TGCGCCAGCAGCCAAACCCCCTCCCCGGGAGTAGCGGATACGCAGTATTTT.

Ten or more counts support this clonotype. The rearrangement links TRBV12-3 or TRBV12-4 to TRBJ2-3, with TRBD2 matching 10 bases. This CDR3 spans 16 amino acids. Germline trimming cut 5 bases from V and 3 bases from J; bases unmatched to any gene: 8. CDR3 protein: CASSPRASGRTDTQYF. As DNA, the CDR3 is TGTGCCAGCAGTCCCCGGGCTAGCGGGAGAACAGATACGCAGTATTTT.

This clonotype has a count of ten or more. V is TRBV12-3 or TRBV12-4 and J is TRBJ1-5, with D tentatively TRBD1 (6 bases). CDR3 length: 16 amino acids. V was pared by 5 bases and J by 0 bases, with 14 bases between. The CDR3 sequence: CASSPRTAASNQPQHF. The CDR3 region has the DNA TGTGCCAGCAGTCCAAGGACAGCAGCTAGCAATCAGCCCCAGCATTTT.

The DNA for the CDR3 is TGTGCCAGCAGTTTCCCCCAAGAGACCCAGTACTTC. Its protein product is CASSFPQETQYF. The chain combines TRBV28 with TRBJ2-5; D remains unclear. The germline V and J ends were trimmed by 3 bases and 1 base, with 3 bases remaining between them. The CDR3 loop spans 12 amino acids. CDR1 is MDHEN, CDR2 SYDVKM, per germline.

This clonotype appeared many times. The V call is TRBV11-2, the J call TRBJ1-2; 8 bases agree with TRBD1. Per germline, CDR1 SGHAT and CDR2 FQNNGV. With 1 base clipped from V and 2 bases from J, the junction kept 3 bases outside the gene matches. The CDR3 consists of 15 residues. CDR3 bases: TGTGCCAGCAGCTTAGTGGCAGGGGGCAACTATGGCTACACCTTC. Translating gives CASSLVAGGNYGYTF.

The rearrangement links TRBV12-3 or TRBV12-4 to TRBJ1-3; unclear D gene. The CDR3 runs to 13 residues. Trimming removed 5 bases from V and 5 bases from J, with 10 bases in between. CDR3 loop: CASSPRARNTIYF. As DNA, the CDR3 is TGTGCCAGCAGTCCCCGGGCTAGAAACACCATATATTTT.